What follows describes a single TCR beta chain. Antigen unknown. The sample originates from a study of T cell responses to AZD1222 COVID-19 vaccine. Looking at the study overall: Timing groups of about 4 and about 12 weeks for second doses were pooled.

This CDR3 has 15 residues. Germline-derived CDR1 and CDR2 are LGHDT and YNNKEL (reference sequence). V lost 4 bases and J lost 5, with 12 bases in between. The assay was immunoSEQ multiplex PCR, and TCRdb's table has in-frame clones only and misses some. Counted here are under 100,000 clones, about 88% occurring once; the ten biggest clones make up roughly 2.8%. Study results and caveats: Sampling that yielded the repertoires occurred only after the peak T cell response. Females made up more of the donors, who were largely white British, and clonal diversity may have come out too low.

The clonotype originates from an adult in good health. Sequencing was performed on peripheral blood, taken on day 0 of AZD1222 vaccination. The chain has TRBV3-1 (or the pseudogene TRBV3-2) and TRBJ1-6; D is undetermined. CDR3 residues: CASSPLRVDNSPLHF. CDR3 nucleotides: TGTGCCAGCAGCCCCTTAAGGGTTGATAATTCACCCCTCCACTTT.